This T cell receptor (beta chain) was recovered during a study of control samples from healthy donors and cancer patients (dated by TCRdb to the early 2020s). From a lookup of the germline V gene, CDR1 and CDR2 are SGHRS and YFSETQ. The CDR3 sequence holds 16 residues, the cysteine and phenylalanine included. Only the CDR3 DNA stays, 48 bases, in frame from base 1. Unmatched junction bases come to 6, with V trimmed by 0 bases and J by 0 bases. Regarding this clone: Its antigen remains unidentified. Base quality data are lacking; no much larger clone is found one base away.

Library preparation employed the immunoSEQ multiplex PCR assay. In its TCRdb copy, this immuneACCESS table keeps in-frame sequences only and misses some clones. Where compared with another copy, unresolved V genes explain less than half of these, and the others have no known cause. The sample yields some 130,000 clones; roughly 90% were counted once. The ten largest clones represent 2% to 2.5% of the sample. The sequencing input was blood. The sequence derives from a woman in her 50s in good health. The sequence is built from TRBV5-1 and TRBJ2-7; 7 bases in the middle match TRBD2. For the CDR3, the sequence is CASSLERLAGSYEQYF. The DNA sequence follows: TGCGCCAGCAGCTTGGAACGACTAGCCGGCTCCTACGAGCAGTACTTC.